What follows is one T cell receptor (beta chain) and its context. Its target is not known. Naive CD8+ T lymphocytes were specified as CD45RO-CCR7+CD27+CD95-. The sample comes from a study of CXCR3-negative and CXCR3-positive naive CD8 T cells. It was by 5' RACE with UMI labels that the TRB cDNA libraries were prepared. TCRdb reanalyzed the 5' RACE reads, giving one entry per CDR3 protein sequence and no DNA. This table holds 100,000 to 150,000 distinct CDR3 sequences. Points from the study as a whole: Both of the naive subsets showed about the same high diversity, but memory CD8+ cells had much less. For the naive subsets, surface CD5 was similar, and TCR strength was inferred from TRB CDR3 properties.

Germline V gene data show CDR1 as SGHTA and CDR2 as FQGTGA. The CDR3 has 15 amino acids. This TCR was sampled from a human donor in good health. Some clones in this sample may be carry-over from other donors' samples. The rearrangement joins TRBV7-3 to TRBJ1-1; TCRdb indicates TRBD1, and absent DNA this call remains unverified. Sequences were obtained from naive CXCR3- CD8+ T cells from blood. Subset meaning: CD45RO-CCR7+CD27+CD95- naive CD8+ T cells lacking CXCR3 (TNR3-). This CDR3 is CASSLTGGGITEAFF.